Listed here are 31 T cell receptor beta chains from one sample, sequenced in a study of CD8+ T cells in alopecia areata. Scientists pooled cutaneous lymph node cells and sorted them on CD4, CD8alpha, NKG2D, NKG2ACE and other markers. Extraction and reverse transcription of RNA yielded cDNA as the sequencing template. Profiling relied on immunoSEQ multiplex PCR, and the TCRdb table lists in-frame clones only, not all of them. This sample has about 270,000 clones, each found more than once. Sequencing was performed on CD4+ T cells sorted from a lymph node. Source of these receptors: a C3H/HeJ mouse with alopecia areata. The mouse strain carries the MHC haplotype H2-k.

This clone came up a few times. The listed genes are named as in mouse. Sequencing ends 4 residues short of the CDR3 end; the germline J gene provides the rest. The sample has other DNA sequences that encode this CDR3 too. The chain employs TRBV5 and TRBJ2-7; D is ambiguous. Germline assignment: CDR1 LGHNA and CDR2 YNLKQL (reference sequence). The CDR3 has 13 residues. The sequenced CDR3 bases are TGTGCCAGCAGCCAAGATAACAGATAT. It encodes CASSQDNRY. The complete CDR3 sequence is CASSQDNRYEQYF.

This clone was detected a few times. The gene symbols are mouse symbols. The CDR3 end lies 4 residues beyond the end of the read and is filled in from the germline J gene. The rearrangement uses TRBV17 and TRBJ2-7; TRBD2 is a possible D gene (6 bases). CDR1 and CDR2 from the germline V gene are MNHDT and YYDKIL. This CDR3 spans 15 amino acids. V lost 0 bases, J lost 2 bases, and 11 bases lay in between. This CDR3 is CASSRDGGTPYEQYF. Partial CDR3 DNA: TGTGCTAGCAGTAGAGATGGGGGTACCCCCTAT.

This clone was recorded a few times. Gene names follow the mouse nomenclature. The CDR3 goes on 4 residues after the read ends, and that part is filled in from the germline J gene. Other nucleotide sequences in the sample specify the same CDR3. This rearrangement joins TRBV19 to TRBJ2-5, with D perhaps matching TRBD2 (7 bases). The CDR3 consists of 13 residues. V lost 4 bases and J 3 bases, leaving 9 bases between the germline ends. CDR1 and CDR2 (germline): FNHDT, SITEND (reference sequence). CDR3 DNA (partial): TGTGCCAGCAGTCGGGGGGCGCAAGAC. Encoded protein: CASSRGAQD. In full, the CDR3 is CASSRGAQDTQYF.

This clone has only a few counts. Gene names refer to mouse genes. Read sequence stops 4 residues before the CDR3 end, and the germline J gene provides the missing end. The rearrangement links TRBV13-2 to TRBJ2-7; TRBD2 aligns across 9 bases. The CDR3 consists of 13 residues. Looked up from germline, CDR1 is NNHNN and CDR2 is SYGAGS (reference sequence). CDR3 DNA (partial): TGTGCCAGCGAGAGGACTGGGGACCAT. It codes for CASERTGDH. From start to end, the CDR3 is CASERTGDHEQYF.

Of note for this clone: Germline and genes here are mouse. The read ends 4 residues early relative to the CDR3; the germline J gene fills the gap. The chain combines TRBV13-1 with TRBJ2-3; 9 nucleotides line up with TRBD2. The CDR3 has 15 residues. The junction had 3 bases not matched to a gene; V was cut back by 3 bases and J by 1 base. CDR1 and CDR2 from the germline V gene are NSHNY and SYGAGN. CDR3 residues: CASSGTGVGAETLYF. The covered CDR3 bases are TGTGCCAGCAGTGGGACTGGGGTTGGTGCAGAA.

This clone has a handful of counts. Genes and germline are mouse. Sequencing ends 4 residues short of the CDR3 end; the germline J gene provides the rest. The chain combines TRBV19 with TRBJ1-2, with 8 bases fitting TRBD1. This CDR3 is built from 14 residues. Trimming removed 4 bases from V and 4 bases from J; junction bases left unmatched: 6. CDR1 is FNHDT, CDR2 SITEND, per germline (reference sequence). The chain's CDR3 is CASSGQGGSSDYTF. The CDR3 DNA, read in part, is TGTGCCAGCAGTGGACAGGGCGGGAGCTCC.

This clone was detected a few times. Gene labels here are mouse ones. Sequencing ends 4 residues short of the CDR3 end; the germline J gene provides the rest. The V and J genes are TRBV1 and TRBJ1-1; maybe TRBD1 (6 bases). There are 13 residues in the CDR3. Germline lookup yields CDR1 NSQYPW and CDR2 LRSPGD (reference sequence). The chain's CDR3 is CTCSAGGTSEVFF. Partial CDR3 DNA: TGCACCTGCAGTGCAGGCGGGACATCA.

As to this clone: Genes here carry mouse names. The read finishes 4 residues shy of the CDR3 end, and the germline J gene is used to complete it. The chain combines TRBV13-2 with TRBJ1-2; D call uncertain. Germline assignment: CDR1 NNHNN and CDR2 SYGAGS (reference sequence). The CDR3 loop spans 13 amino acids. V lost 2 bases and J 2 bases, leaving 7 bases between the germline ends. The CDR3 loop reads CASGELGNSDYTF. The CDR3 bases that were read are TGTGCCAGCGGTGAGTTGGGGAACTCC.

This clone was counted many times. Each gene name is a mouse one. The read ends 4 residues before the CDR3 terminus; that terminus is restored from the germline J gene. The chain joins TRBV17 to TRBJ2-7; 9 bases match TRBD2. Germline loops: CDR1 MNHDT, CDR2 YYDKIL. J gave up 3 bases and V 0 bases, and 3 bases lay outside the gene matches. CDR3 length: 15 amino acids. CDR3 region: CASSRDKGLGYEQYF. The sequenced part of the CDR3 DNA is TGTGCTAGCAGTAGAGATAAGGGACTGGGCTAT.

The table lists this clone with a few counts. Any gene name here is a mouse gene name. The CDR3 end lies 4 residues beyond the end of the read and is filled in from the germline J gene. This sequence joins TRBV1 and TRBJ2-5; no clear D gene. Germline V CDR1 and CDR2: NSQYPW, LRSPGD (reference sequence). CDR3 length equals 13 residues. The chain's CDR3 is CTCSADTKDTQYF. CDR3 DNA (partial): TGCACCTGCAGTGCAGACACCAAAGAC.

With regard to this clone: Mouse gene names and germline throughout. The read ends 4 residues shy of where the CDR3 ends; the end is completed using the germline J gene. The sample holds other DNA sequences that translate to the same CDR3. The chain recombines TRBV13-1 with TRBJ2-5, with D possibly being TRBD1 (5 bases). Germline V lookup: CDR1 NSHNY, CDR2 SYGAGN. CDR3 length: 15 residues. Trimming stripped 0 bases from V and 0 bases from J, with 8 bases between. CDR3 DNA, as far as it was read: TGTGCCAGCAGTGATGAAGGGGTTAACCAAGAC. Translation: CASSDEGVNQD. The CDR3 in full is CASSDEGVNQDTQYF.

This clone came up a few times. Mouse germline and gene names are used. The CDR3 extends 4 residues past the end of the read, so its final part is completed from the germline J gene. This chain uses TRBV3 with TRBJ2-1; 9 positions match TRBD1. The CDR3 contains 15 residues. Germline V gene sequence: CDR1 SNHLY, CDR2 FYNGKV (reference sequence). The CDR3 DNA, read in part, is TGTGCCAGCAGCTCCCGGGACAGGGAGAGGGCT. This sequence encodes CASSSRDRERA. The entire CDR3 sequence reads CASSSRDRERAEQFF.

To note about this clone: Gene and germline names: mouse. With the read ending 4 residues before the CDR3 end, the germline J gene is used to fill in that end. The chain combines TRBV13-3 with TRBJ2-1; 8 nucleotides agree with TRBD2. Germline CDR1 and CDR2: NNHDY and SYVADS. The V and J ends lost 5 bases and 2 bases, in that order; junction bases with no gene match: 3. CDR3 length: 14 amino acids. The sequenced part of the CDR3 DNA is TGTGCCAGCAGGCCGGGACTGGACTATGCT. Amino acid sequence: CASRPGLDYA. The CDR3 reads in full as CASRPGLDYAEQFF.

With regard to this clone: Gene names follow the mouse nomenclature. From the germline J gene comes the end of the CDR3, since the read stops 4 residues before it. The chain carries TRBV13-3 and TRBJ2-3; 8 bases match TRBD2. The germline gives CDR1 NNHDY, CDR2 SYVADS. The CDR3 has 16 amino acids. The J segment lost 3 bases and the V segment lost 0 bases, leaving 6 bases of the junction unmatched. CDR3 bases read: TGTGCCAGCAGTGATGCGGGGGGGCTGAAGGCAGAA. It translates to CASSDAGGLKAE. The whole CDR3 is CASSDAGGLKAETLYF.

This clone came up a few times. The gene names here belong to mouse. CDR3 DNA (partial): TGTGCTAGCAGTTTTGGACAAAATGCT. Its protein is CASSFGQNA. The whole CDR3 protein is CASSFGQNAEQFF. The chain uses TRBV29 and TRBJ2-1; perhaps TRBD1 as D (5 bases). The read finishes 4 residues shy of the CDR3 end, and the germline J gene is used to complete it. The CDR3 sequence is 13 residues long. Trimming pared 3 bases from V and 5 bases from J, leaving 8 bases between. Germline CDR1 and CDR2: MSHET and SYDVDS. Using reference TRBV29 and TRBJ2-1 for the parts outside the CDR3, the full variable domain is DMKVTQMPRYLIKRMGENVLLECGQDMSHETMYWYRQDPGLGLQLIYISYDVDSNSEGDIPKGYRVSRKKREHFSLILDSAKTNQTSVYFCASSFGQNAEQFFGPGTRLTVL.

Worth noting for this clone: The germline and genes are mouse ones. From the germline J gene comes the end of the CDR3, since the read stops 4 residues before it. Different DNA sequences within this sample yield the same CDR3. This chain joins TRBV5 and TRBJ1-1; D is ambiguous. The CDR3 spans 11 residues. CDR1 LGHNA and CDR2 YNLKQL come from the germline V gene (reference sequence). Here the CDR3 reads CASSQGAEVFF. The DNA read from the CDR3 is TGTGCCAGCAGCCAAGGTGCA.

Only a few counts were recorded for this clone. Mouse germline and gene names are used. Read coverage stops 4 residues before the CDR3 terminus; the germline J gene supplies the remainder. Other DNA sequences in the sample encode the same CDR3. This chain connects TRBV13-1 to TRBJ2-1; TRBD2 is a possible D gene (5 bases). Between the trimmed V and J ends, which lost 1 base and 4 bases, there was a span of 9 bases. Germline V lookup: CDR1 NSHNY, CDR2 SYGAGN. The CDR3 has 14 amino acids. The DNA read from the CDR3 is TGTGCCAGCAGTGATCTGGGAGGGTATGCT. It is translated as CASSDLGGYA. The full CDR3 reads CASSDLGGYAEQFF.

This clone appeared a few times. Gene names denote mouse genes. The read terminates 4 residues ahead of where the CDR3 ends, so the germline J gene completes it. The chain couples TRBV19 to TRBJ2-5, with TRBD2 matching over 8 bases. This CDR3 spans 14 amino acids. Germline V gives CDR1 FNHDT, CDR2 SITEND (reference sequence). V trimming: 4 bases; J trimming: 1 base; junction bases outside the gene matches: 2. This CDR3 reads CASSQTGDQDTQYF. CDR3 bases read: TGTGCCAGCAGTCAGACTGGGGACCAAGAC.

This clone was seen only a few times. Genes and germline come from the mouse. The read comes to an end 4 residues before the CDR3 does, leaving the germline J gene to fill in the end. This chain joins TRBV19 and TRBJ2-3, with D possibly TRBD1 on 6 matching bases. The CDR3 has 14 amino acids. Trimming took off 4 bases at V and 0 bases at J, with 9 bases between the two ends. From germline, CDR1 is FNHDT and CDR2 SITEND (reference sequence). CDR3 residues: CASSHRVSAETLYF. The sequenced part of the CDR3 DNA is TGTGCCAGCAGTCACAGGGTTAGTGCAGAA.

Comments on this clone: Gene names are the mouse ones. The read halts 3 residues ahead of the CDR3 end, with the missing end drawn from the germline J gene. The chain employs TRBV13-3 and TRBJ1-6, with 7 positions matching TRBD1. TRBJ1-6 is known as an ORF, though its function is uncertain. Trimming at V came to 7 bases and at J to 3 bases, leaving 4 bases not matched to a gene. This CDR3 has 14 residues. CDR1 and CDR2 from the germline V gene are NNHDY and SYVADS. CDR3 amino acids: CASGAGGYNSPLYF. CDR3 bases read: TGTGCCAGCGGGGCAGGGGGCTATAATTCGCCC.

In regard to this clone: Gene names and germline refer to mouse. The sequenced fragment ends 4 residues before the CDR3 boundary, so the rest is inferred from the germline J gene. The rearrangement joins TRBV13-3 to TRBJ2-1, with 9 nucleotides matching TRBD2. Germline CDR1 and CDR2: NNHDY and SYVADS. The CDR3 spans 15 residues. V lost 2 bases and J lost 4; bases outside the gene matches: 4. CDR3 DNA, as far as it was read: TGTGCCAGCAGTGACACTGGGGGGCGTTATGCT. Translating it yields CASSDTGGRYA. The whole CDR3 protein reads CASSDTGGRYAEQFF.

Turning to this clone: Gene names refer to mouse genes. The sequenced fragment ends 4 residues before the CDR3 boundary, so the rest is inferred from the germline J gene. The gene calls are TRBV13-1 and TRBJ2-2; maybe TRBD1 (5 bases). Trimming pared 0 bases from V and 1 base from J, leaving 7 bases between. From germline, CDR1 is NSHNY and CDR2 SYGAGN. The CDR3 has 15 residues. The CDR3: CASSDARVNTGQLYF. CDR3 DNA (partial): TGTGCCAGCAGTGATGCCAGGGTAAACACCGGG.

Of note for this clone: The germline and genes are mouse ones. The CDR3 is cut off 3 residues early in the read; its end comes from the germline J gene. The V call is TRBV1, the J call TRBJ1-6; D not resolved. TRBJ1-6 is assigned to the ORF class and has an uncertain function. Trimming removed 3 bases from V and 10 bases from J, with 7 bases in between. The length of the CDR3 is 12 residues. CDR1 is NSQYPW, CDR2 LRSPGD, per germline (reference sequence). CDR3 sequence: CTCSAPGSPLYF. The part of the CDR3 DNA that was read is TGCACCTGCAGTGCCCCTGGATCGCCC.

This clone was observed a few times. Genes and germline come from the mouse. CDR3 in amino acids: CTCSDRDWGSAETLYF. The sequenced CDR3 bases are TGCACCTGCAGTGACCGGGACTGGGGGAGTGCAGAA. The chain carries TRBV1 and TRBJ2-3, with TRBD2 identical over 11 bases. The read ends 4 residues shy of where the CDR3 ends; the end is completed using the germline J gene. Germline values: CDR1 NSQYPW, CDR2 LRSPGD (reference sequence). J gave up 0 bases and V 4 bases, and 3 bases lay outside the gene matches. The length of the CDR3 is 16 residues.

About this clone: Each gene name is a mouse one. The read terminates 4 residues before the CDR3 end, so the remaining end is supplied by the germline J gene. This same CDR3 is encoded by further DNA sequences in the sample. The chain joins TRBV13-2 to TRBJ2-3; TRBD1 aligns across 8 bases. The CDR3 runs to 13 residues. V shed 5 bases and J 3 bases; nucleotides not matched to a gene: 2. Germline assignment: CDR1 NNHNN and CDR2 SYGAGS (reference sequence). The covered CDR3 bases are TGTGCCAGCGGCGGACAGGGAGCAGAA. Amino acid sequence: CASGGQGAE. The complete CDR3 reads CASGGQGAETLYF.

Turning to this clone: Germline and genes here are mouse. The read comes to an end 3 residues before the CDR3 does, leaving the germline J gene to fill in the end. Other DNA sequences within the sample encode an identical CDR3. The V gene is TRBV1, the J gene TRBJ1-6; D is uncertain. TRBJ1-6 is reported as an ORF; its role is uncertain. Per germline, CDR1 NSQYPW and CDR2 LRSPGD (reference sequence). The CDR3 consists of 13 residues. Trimming removed 3 bases at V and 5 bases at J, with 5 bases between. CDR3 DNA (partial): TGCACCTGCAGTGCCCGTGATAATTCGCCC. It encodes CTCSARDNSP. The entire CDR3 sequence reads CTCSARDNSPLYF.

This clone came up a few times. Mouse germline and gene names are used. Read coverage stops 4 residues before the CDR3 terminus; the germline J gene supplies the remainder. Other nucleotide sequences in the sample specify the same CDR3. V gene TRBV19 combines with J gene TRBJ2-5; the match to TRBD2 covers 7 bases. Per germline, CDR1 FNHDT and CDR2 SITEND (reference sequence). The CDR3 is 14 residues long. V was pared by 2 bases and J by 2 bases, with 2 bases of the junction left unmatched. CDR3 in amino acids: CASSIGGGQDTQYF. The covered CDR3 bases are TGTGCCAGCAGTATCGGGGGGGGCCAAGAC.

Note on this clone: The genes are named according to mouse. The sequence runs out 4 residues before the end of the CDR3; the remainder is reconstructed from the germline J gene. Distinct nucleotide sequences in the sample also encode this CDR3. The V and J genes are TRBV13-1 and TRBJ2-5; 8 nucleotides match TRBD1. V dropped 2 bases and J dropped 2; count of bases not matched to a gene: 1. The CDR3 extends over 14 amino acids. CDR1 NSHNY and CDR2 SYGAGN come from the germline V gene. CDR3 DNA (partial): TGTGCCAGCAGTGACAGGGGGCGCCAAGAC. It codes for CASSDRGRQD. The entire CDR3 reads CASSDRGRQDTQYF.

For this clone: Gene names are the mouse ones. The sequenced fragment ends 4 residues before the CDR3 boundary, so the rest is inferred from the germline J gene. The sample has other DNA sequences that encode this CDR3 too. The chain joins TRBV5 to TRBJ1-1, with 8 bases lining up with TRBD1. CDR1 is LGHNA and CDR2 is YNLKQL in the germline V gene (reference sequence). The CDR3 contains 15 residues. The CDR3 sequence is CASSQDSGGGTEVFF. CDR3 DNA, as far as it was read: TGTGCCAGCAGCCAAGATTCAGGGGGCGGGACA.

This clone has just a few counts. Here the gene names and germline are mouse. The CDR3 end falls 4 residues outside the read, so it is completed with the germline J gene. Additional DNA sequences in this sample encode the identical CDR3. This chain uses TRBV5 with TRBJ2-5, with D hard to call. With 0 bases removed from V and 2 bases from J, the gap between germline ends came to 3 bases. The CDR3 runs to 13 residues. Germline CDR1 is LGHNA and CDR2 is YNLKQL (reference sequence). The CDR3 protein is CASSQDIQDTQYF. The covered CDR3 bases are TGTGCCAGCAGCCAAGACATCCAAGAC.

On this clone: Gene names and germline refer to mouse. The CDR3 extends 4 residues past the end of the read, so its final part is completed from the germline J gene. The rearrangement uses TRBV1 and TRBJ1-2, with D possibly TRBD1 on 6 matching bases. CDR1 is NSQYPW and CDR2 is LRSPGD in the germline V gene (reference sequence). This CDR3 region has 14 residues. Partial CDR3 DNA: TGCACCTGCAGTGCAGATGAGGGGGGGTCC. Its translation: CTCSADEGGS. In full, the CDR3 reads CTCSADEGGSDYTF.